The T cell receptor (beta chain) under discussion was sequenced for a study of T cell responses to AZD1222 COVID-19 vaccine. Study-wide results and limits: Close to half of all spike-specific TCRs reportedly target regions of the variants that are unmutated.

Between the trimmed V and J ends, which lost 0 bases and 0 bases, there was a span of 6 bases. CDR1 is SGHVS and CDR2 is FQNEAQ in the germline V gene. The CDR3 runs to 15 residues. Repertoires were generated with immunoSEQ multiplex PCR, while TCRdb's copy carries only in-frame clones and drops some. This table has approximately 200,000 clones, approximately 93% appearing once. About this clone: The target antigen is unknown.

Sample: peripheral blood, taken 28 days after the second AZD1222 dose. This chain links TRBV7-8 with TRBJ1-5; the D is unclear. The TCR sequence derives from an adult who received the AZD1222 COVID-19 vaccine. CDR3 region: CASSLAGYSNQPQHF. DNA of the CDR3: TGTGCCAGCAGCTTAGCTGGATATAGCAATCAGCCCCAGCATTTT. Combining the CDR3 with reference TRBV7-8 and TRBJ1-5 gives the whole variable domain GAGVSQSPRYKVAKRGQDVALRCDPISGHVSLFWYQQALGQGPEFLTYFQNEAQLDKSGLPSDRFFAERPEGSVSTLKIQRTQQEDSAVYLCASSLAGYSNQPQHFGDGTRLSIL.